This TCR beta chain stems from a study of blood T cells in healthy people across ages. Study-level points and caveats: It was held that the diversity estimates obtained from one million T cells were underestimates.

CDR1 SGHRS and CDR2 YFSETQ come from the germline V gene. The CDR3 contains 12 residues. Deletions cut 4 bases from V and 6 bases from J, with 10 bases between. Primers used in a second PCR of roughly 6 to 11 cycles were a sample-barcoded 5' primer and a J-beta primer mix. Each single sample gave us at least 3 million CDR3-containing paired-end reads. MiXCR, run by TCRdb on the 5' RACE reads, gives a single entry per CDR3 protein. The sample contains 790,000 or so distinct CDR3 sequences, about 47% of which appear only once. Comments on this clonotype: Its antigen remains unknown.

Sequenced: blood. This chain links TRBV5-1 with TRBJ1-1; D not resolved. This TCR came from a man older than 75 in good health. CDR3 in amino acids: CASSPNLAEAFF. The CDR3 region has the DNA TGCGCCAGCAGCCCCAACCTGGCTGAAGCTTTCTTT.